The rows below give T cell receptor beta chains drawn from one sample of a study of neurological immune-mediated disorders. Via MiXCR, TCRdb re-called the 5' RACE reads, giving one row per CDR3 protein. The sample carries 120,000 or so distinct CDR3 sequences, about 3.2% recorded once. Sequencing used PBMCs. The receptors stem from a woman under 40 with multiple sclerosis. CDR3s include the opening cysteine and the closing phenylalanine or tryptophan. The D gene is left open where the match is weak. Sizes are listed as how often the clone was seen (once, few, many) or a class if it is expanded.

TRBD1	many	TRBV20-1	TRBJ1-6	TGCAGTGCTAGAGATGGCGGGACAGGGACTTGGGGGAATTCACCCCTCCACTTT	CSARDGGTGTWGNSPLHF
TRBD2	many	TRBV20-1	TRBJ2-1	TGCAGTGCTAGAGGTAGCGGATTTTCCGGGACTAGCGGCTCCTACAATGAGCAGTTCTTC	CSARGSGFSGTSGSYNEQFF
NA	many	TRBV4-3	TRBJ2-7	TGCGCCAGCAGCCAAGGGTCCAGGGGAACCTACGAGCAGTACTTC	CASSQGSRGTYEQYF
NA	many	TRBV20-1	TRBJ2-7	TGCAGTGCTAAAGAAATAGGGCGCGACGAGCAGTACTTC	CSAKEIGRDEQYF
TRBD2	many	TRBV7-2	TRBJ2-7	TGTGCCAGCAGCTTCCAACTAGCGGACTACGAGCAGTACTTC	CASSFQLADYEQYF
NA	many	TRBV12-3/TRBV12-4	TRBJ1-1	TGTGCCAGCAGTTTTGGTGGGAACACTGAAGCTTTCTTT	CASSFGGNTEAFF
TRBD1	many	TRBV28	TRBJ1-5	TGTGCCAGCAGTTTAGGGGACAGCCGAGGGCAGCCCCAGCATTTT	CASSLGDSRGQPQHF
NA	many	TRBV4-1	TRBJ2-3	TGCGCCAGCAGCCAAGATTTTGGACAGCTCGTTCATACGCAGTATTTT	CASSQDFGQLVHTQYF
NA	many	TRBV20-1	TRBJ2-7	TGCAGTGCTAGACCGGGGTGGGAGACCTACTCCTACGAGCAGTACTTC	CSARPGWETYSYEQYF
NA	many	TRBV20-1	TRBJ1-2	TGCAGTGCTAGAGTTCACATAGGGGGACCTAACTATGGCTACACCTTC	CSARVHIGGPNYGYTF
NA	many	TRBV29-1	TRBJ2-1	TGCAGCGCCCCTCAGGGAGAGACCTACAATGAGCAGTTCTTC	CSAPQGETYNEQFF
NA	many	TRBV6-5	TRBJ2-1	TGTGCCAGCAGTTACTCAATAGGGACCGTCCTTTACAATGAGCAGTTCTTC	CASSYSIGTVLYNEQFF
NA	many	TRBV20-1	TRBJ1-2	TGCAGTGCTAGAGATCAGGTTGACACCGCCGAGGGGAACTATGGCTACACCTTC	CSARDQVDTAEGNYGYTF
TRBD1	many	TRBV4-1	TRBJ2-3	TGCGCCAGCAGTTACACAGGGGGAAAAGATACGCAGTATTTT	CASSYTGGKDTQYF
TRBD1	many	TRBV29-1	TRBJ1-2	TGCAGCGCCGGGAGACAGGGGACACCTCTAAGCTACACCTTC	CSAGRQGTPLSYTF
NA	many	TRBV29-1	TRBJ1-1	TGCAGCGTTGAAGAAGATCACCGAAGGACTGAAGCTTTCTTT	CSVEEDHRRTEAFF